This T cell receptor (beta chain) was retrieved from a study of shared clonotypes between healthy human individuals. In this sample, this clone turned up once. Its antigen is not identified. The repertoire was sequenced with immunoSEQ multiplex PCR; TCRdb's copy has only in-frame clones and lacks some. Of around 1.4 million clones listed, about 98.5% are singletons. CDR3 size: 14 residues. V lost 4 bases, J lost 10 bases, and 18 bases lay in between. Per the germline V gene, CDR1 is SGHDN and CDR2 is FVKESK. Study findings and constraints: Non-shared clonotypes had lower generation probabilities than clonotypes shared by all four sorted-subset donors. Donor scarcity curtailed the genetic and exposure-history diversity represented herein.

The sequence was obtained from a man aged 25 to 40 in good health. Sequencing was done on a sample of naive CD4+ T cells sorted from blood. Subset defined: CD45RA+ positively selected. V usage is TRBV14 and J usage is TRBJ2-3, with D unclear. In DNA form, the CDR3 reads TGTGCCAGCAGCCCCCATCCGTTGGGTCATGCGCAGTATTTT. Residues: CASSPHPLGHAQYF. Looking up the rest from reference TRBV14 and TRBJ2-3 gives the full variable domain: EAGVTQFPSHSVIEKGQTVTLRCDPISGHDNLYWYRRVMGKEIKFLLHFVKESKQDESGMPNNRFLAERTGGTYSTLKVQPAELEDSGVYFCASSPHPLGHAQYFGPGTRLTVL.